Sequencing of this T cell receptor beta chain was carried out in a study of T cells in Graves' hyperthyroidism and ophthalmopathy. Study information: Specimen type is peripheral blood, collected at initial diagnosis prior to any treatment. Whole-study findings and limits: Appearing also in blood were most of the thyroid clonotypes expanded above 0.001.

TCR beta CDR3 sequences were amplified from RNA transcripts. RT-PCR in the first round (using the HTBI primer set) targeted the TCR CDR3. MiXCR was run by TCRdb on the multiplex PCR reads, yielding one entry per CDR3 protein. The profile shows roughly 100,000 distinct CDR3 sequences, around 50% of them singletons. Diagnoses used clinical symptoms, serum thyroxine and TRAb, thyroid ultrasound and orbital computed tomography. On this clonotype itself: Its matching antigen is unknown.

After removal of 3 bases from V and 7 bases from J, the junction contained 8 bases not matched to a gene. Germline V gene sequence: CDR1 SQVTM, CDR2 ANQGSEA. The CDR3 totals 13 residues. This chain connects TRBV29-1 to TRBJ2-5; 7 positions agree with TRBD2. The sequencing sample was made of blood. The clonotype was recovered from a woman aged 40 to 55 with Graves' hyperthyroidism. The DNA of the CDR3 is TGCAGCGTTGAGAGGCTAGCGGCAAGGACCCAGTACTTC. Its protein is CSVERLAARTQYF.